The entry below gives a single TCR beta chain sequence along with its context. Its antigen is currently unknown. Germline loops: CDR1 SGHDN, CDR2 FVKESK. CDR3 length equals 15 residues. Following a re-call of the 5' RACE reads, TCRdb has one entry per CDR3 protein and lacks DNA. The clone table shows approximately 460,000 distinct CDR3 sequences, with the ten largest holding less than 7.5%. This record belongs to a study of T cells expressing NK-cell markers. Study information: Out of eight donors sequenced, seven tested HCMV-seropositive and the remaining one seronegative.

Overall study findings and caveats: It is unclear if expanded NKG2C-expressing clones target HCMV antigens. In a handful of donors, dominant clonotypes made up about 25-65% of CD3+CD56-NKG2C+ cells.

The TCR was taken from a woman aged 18 to 75 in good health. This chain joins TRBV14 and TRBJ2-7; TCRdb outputs TRBD2, but without DNA this stays unchecked. Input material: blood T cells: a sorted CD56 or NKG2C T cell subset, CD4+ or CD8+ T cells, or bulk PBMC T cells (not recorded which). CDR3 sequence reads: CASSQGLAGLYEQYF. Filled out from reference TRBV14 and TRBJ2-7, the complete variable domain reads EAGVTQFPSHSVIEKGQTVTLRCDPISGHDNLYWYRRVMGKEIKFLLHFVKESKQDESGMPNNRFLAERTGGTYSTLKVQPAELEDSGVYFCASSQGLAGLYEQYFGPGTRLTVT.